This T cell receptor beta chain emerged from a study of OX40 agonist ivuxolimab in advanced cancers. Trimming removed 6 bases from V and 10 bases from J; junction bases left unmatched: 10. The V gene's germline CDR1 is SNHLY and CDR2 FYNNEI. The CDR3 is made up of 14 amino acids. Libraries were prepared by immunoSEQ multiplex PCR; TCRdb keeps only in-frame clonotypes and omits some of them. The sample has tens of thousands of clones, approximately 92% seen once. The input for sequencing was CD4+ or CD8+ T cells sorted from blood, taken in a trial of the OX40 agonist ivuxolimab. The J gene is TRBJ2-3, the V gene TRBV2; TRBD2 aligns across 10 bases. The TCR sequence derives from an adult with an advanced solid tumor such as melanoma, head and neck, liver or kidney cancer. CDR3 sequence (DNA): TGTGCCAGCAGAGCGGGGGGGGATGCGAGGGCGCAGTATTTT. Encoded protein: CASRAGGDARAQYF.